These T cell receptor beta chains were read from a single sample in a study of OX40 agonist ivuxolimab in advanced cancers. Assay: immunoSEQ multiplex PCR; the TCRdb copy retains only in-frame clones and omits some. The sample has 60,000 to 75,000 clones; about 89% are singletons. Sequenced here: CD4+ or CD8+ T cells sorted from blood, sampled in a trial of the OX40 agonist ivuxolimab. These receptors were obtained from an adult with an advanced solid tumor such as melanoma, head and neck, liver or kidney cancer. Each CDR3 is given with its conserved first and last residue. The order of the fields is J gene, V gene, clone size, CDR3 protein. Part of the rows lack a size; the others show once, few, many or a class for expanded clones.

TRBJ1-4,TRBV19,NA,CASSPGGLEKLFF
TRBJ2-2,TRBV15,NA,CATSRDLRLAAGELFF
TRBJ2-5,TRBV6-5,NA,CASSYRQGETQYF
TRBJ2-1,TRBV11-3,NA,CASSPGGQREQFF
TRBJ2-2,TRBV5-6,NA,CASSLVQNTGELFF
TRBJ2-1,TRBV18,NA,CASSPLGQSIYNEQFF
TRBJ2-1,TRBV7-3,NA,CASSSLLSSYNEQFF
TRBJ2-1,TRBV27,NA,CASSLISGSGNEQFF
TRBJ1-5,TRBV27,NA,CASSPGGYSNQPQHF
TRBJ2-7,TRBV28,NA,CASRDRGLSYEQYF
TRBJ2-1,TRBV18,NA,CASSLTAAGTYNEQFF
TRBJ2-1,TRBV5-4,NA,CATRATDEQFF
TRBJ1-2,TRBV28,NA,CASSPAPAGRSGYTF
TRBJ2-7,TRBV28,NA,CASSFKPYEQYF
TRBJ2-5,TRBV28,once,CASRSRTVETQYF
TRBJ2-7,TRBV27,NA,CASSPAYSYEQYF
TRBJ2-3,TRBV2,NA,CASRLAGEGTDTQYF
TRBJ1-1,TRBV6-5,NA,CASRPRKNTEAFF
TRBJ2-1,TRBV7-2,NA,CASSWGSEQFF
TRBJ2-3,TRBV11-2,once,CASSLAGLDDTQYF
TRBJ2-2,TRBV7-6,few,CASSLEGYGELFF
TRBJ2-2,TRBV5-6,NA,CASSLIGEQGGTGELFF
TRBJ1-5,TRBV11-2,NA,CASSLASNQPQHF
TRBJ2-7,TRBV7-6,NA,CASSLGTGEGYEQYF
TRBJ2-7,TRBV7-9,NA,CASSLVLAGASSKQYF
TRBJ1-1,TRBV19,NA,CASSRTGVMNTEAFF
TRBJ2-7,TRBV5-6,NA,CASSSQDYEQYF
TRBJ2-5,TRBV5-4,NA,CASSLVGTEETQYF
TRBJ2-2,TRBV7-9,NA,CASSPGQGWAGELFF
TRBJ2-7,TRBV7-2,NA,CASSSDRAWNEQYF
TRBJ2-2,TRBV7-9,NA,CASSSGTTGELFF
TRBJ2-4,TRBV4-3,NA,CASSLSWDWDLGIQYF
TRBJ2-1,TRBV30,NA,CAWSGTSGNYNEQFF
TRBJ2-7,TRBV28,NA,CASSTTGEAYEQYF
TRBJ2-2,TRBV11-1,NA,CASSLKNTGELFF
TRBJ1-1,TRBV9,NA,CASSVEGTGYTEAFF
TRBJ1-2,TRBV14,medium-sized,CASSQAGVHGYTF
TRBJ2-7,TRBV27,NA,CASSGGGSDSYEQYF
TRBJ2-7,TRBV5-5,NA,CASSLAGGHYEQYF
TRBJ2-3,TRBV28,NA,CASSPYRGITDTQYF
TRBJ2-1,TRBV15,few,CATSRERRGGLLGEQFF
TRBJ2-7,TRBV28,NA,CASSFGTFSSYEQYF
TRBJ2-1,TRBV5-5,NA,CASSPVGTSNEQFF
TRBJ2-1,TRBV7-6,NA,CASSFGRYNEQFF
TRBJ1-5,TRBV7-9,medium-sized,CASSSVGTNQPQHF
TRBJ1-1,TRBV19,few,CASSIDRRGTEAFF
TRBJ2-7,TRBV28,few,CASSSLPGNYEQYF
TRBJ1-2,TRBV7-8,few,CASSLAISGIEDPNYGYTF
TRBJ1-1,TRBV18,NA,CASSPPAGPTEAFF
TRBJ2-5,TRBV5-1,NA,CASSYQDSGETQYF
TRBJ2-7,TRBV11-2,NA,CASSLGTSGNEQYF
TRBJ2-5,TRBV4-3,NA,CASSQGDRRRETQYF
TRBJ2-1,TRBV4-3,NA,CASSLRLNREVNEQFF
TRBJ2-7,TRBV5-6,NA,CASSPLADPTYEQYF
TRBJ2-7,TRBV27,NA,CASSLEAGKGASGGPVYEQYF
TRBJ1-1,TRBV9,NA,CASSVEMGTEAFF
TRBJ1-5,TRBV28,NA,CASRHRTPNQPQHF
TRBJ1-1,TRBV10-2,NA,CASSGGSILPAEAFF
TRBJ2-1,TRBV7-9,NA,CASSLSGWGTEYNEQFF
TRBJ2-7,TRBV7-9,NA,CASSSGGPYEQYF